This TCR beta chain was identified during a study of response to subunit inactivated influenza vaccine. Study-level points and caveats: Each seasonal influenza vaccination recruits few new T cells, the authors suggested.

The sample holds many counts of this clonotype. Its antigen is still unknown. In germline, CDR1 is LGHNA, CDR2 YNFKEQ. V lost 0 bases and J 5 bases, leaving 7 bases between the germline ends. This CDR3 is 13 amino acids long. TCRdb passed the RT-PCR reads through MiXCR, listing each CDR3 protein once. The sample carries more than 400,000 distinct CDR3 sequences, 9.5% to 12% recorded once. The sequence derives from a man over 45 who received an inactivated influenza vaccine. This rearrangement joins TRBV4-2 to TRBJ1-1; D call uncertain. The material was PBMCs from blood, obtained about 6 weeks after vaccination. The DNA for the CDR3 is TGTGCCAGCAGCCAAGATTTGGGGACTGAAGCTTTCTTT. Protein: CASSQDLGTEAFF.